This T cell receptor (beta chain) was identified during a study of blood T cell repertoires in COVID-19. For the study at large: Samples came from the United States, Italy and Spain, spanning acute and convalescent COVID-19.

This table comes from immunoSEQ multiplex PCR, and its TCRdb copy is limited to in-frame clones, with some not included. Seen here are 150,000 to 200,000 clones, 80% to 90% observed once, and the top ten hold 3% to 3.5%. The material sequenced was peripheral blood. This TCR was sampled from a man in his fifties or sixties with acute or convalescent COVID-19.

The CDR3 nucleotides read TGTGCCAGCAGCTTGGGGGAGGGAAGCAATCAGCCCCAGCATTTT. This sequence encodes CASSLGEGSNQPQHF. V usage is TRBV11-2 and J usage is TRBJ1-5, with TRBD1 as a possible D gene (5 bases). The CDR3 is made up of 15 amino acids. V was pared by 3 bases and J by 1 base, with 10 bases between. The germline V gene encodes CDR1 SGHAT and CDR2 FQNNGV.